This is a list of T cell receptor beta chains from one sample in a study of T cells after yellow fever vaccination. One entry per CDR3 protein, called by TCRdb with MiXCR from the 5' RACE reads. Among under 300,000 distinct CDR3 sequences listed, 5.5% to 8.5% were seen once. The sequences come from CD4+ T cells sorted from PBMCs, collected on the day of the yellow fever booster vaccination. These receptors all come from a man between 25 and 39 years old who received the YFV17D yellow fever vaccine. Both conserved end residues are part of each CDR3. The D gene is left open where the match is weak. Clone size appears in some rows only: once, few, many, or a class for an expanded clone.

J gene: TRBJ2-1; D gene: TRBD2; V gene: TRBV12-3/TRBV12-4; clone size: -; CDR3 DNA: TGTGCCAGCAGTTACCTAGCGGGAGTCGGCAATGAGCAGTTCTTC; CDR3 protein: CASSYLAGVGNEQFF
J gene: TRBJ1-1; D gene: TRBD1; V gene: TRBV6-6; clone size: few; CDR3 DNA: TGTGCCAGCAGTCCTCAAGACAGGGTTGAGTTT; CDR3 protein: CASSPQDRVEF
J gene: TRBJ1-5; D gene: -; V gene: TRBV7-6; clone size: many; CDR3 DNA: TGTGCCAGCAGCTTAGGGTCAGGGTGGGGTCAGCCCCAGCATTTT; CDR3 protein: CASSLGSGWGQPQHF
J gene: TRBJ2-2; D gene: -; V gene: TRBV6-2/TRBV6-3; clone size: -; CDR3 DNA: TGTGCCAGCACCCCTAGCACCGGTCGAGGCACCGGGGAGCTGTTTTTT; CDR3 protein: CASTPSTGRGTGELFF
J gene: TRBJ2-1; D gene: -; V gene: TRBV5-5; clone size: -; CDR3 DNA: TGTGCCAGCAGCATTGGACTCCACAATGAGCAGTTCTTC; CDR3 protein: CASSIGLHNEQFF
J gene: TRBJ2-7; D gene: TRBD1; V gene: TRBV19; clone size: -; CDR3 DNA: TGTGCCAGTAGTATTCCGGGACAGAGCTACGAGCAGTACTTC; CDR3 protein: CASSIPGQSYEQYF
J gene: TRBJ1-2; D gene: -; V gene: TRBV3-1; clone size: -; CDR3 DNA: TGTGCCAGCAGCCAAGGCCGGGACGGTGGCTACACCTTC; CDR3 protein: CASSQGRDGGYTF
J gene: TRBJ2-1; D gene: TRBD2; V gene: TRBV5-1; clone size: few; CDR3 DNA: TGCGCCAGCAGCTTGTTAGCGGGACACGACAATGAGCAGTTCTTC; CDR3 protein: CASSLLAGHDNEQFF
J gene: TRBJ1-4; D gene: -; V gene: TRBV28; clone size: -; CDR3 DNA: TGTGCCAGCAGTTTACTTTCGGGCCCTGCAACTAATGAAAAACTGTTTTTT; CDR3 protein: CASSLLSGPATNEKLFF
J gene: TRBJ2-5; D gene: -; V gene: TRBV4-3; clone size: many; CDR3 DNA: TGCGCCAGCAGCCAAACCCGGCTGGTAGAGACCCAGTACTTC; CDR3 protein: CASSQTRLVETQYF
J gene: TRBJ2-7; D gene: -; V gene: TRBV21-1; clone size: few; CDR3 DNA: TGTGCCAGCAGCGAGAGACAGGGGCGGCCCGCTGTGGACGAGCAGTACTTC; CDR3 protein: CASSERQGRPAVDEQYF
J gene: TRBJ2-2; D gene: TRBD1; V gene: TRBV2; clone size: few; CDR3 DNA: TGTGCCAGCAAAACCGGGACAGGGGTCACCGGGGAGCTGTTTTTT; CDR3 protein: CASKTGTGVTGELFF
J gene: TRBJ1-4; D gene: TRBD1; V gene: TRBV20-1; clone size: -; CDR3 DNA: TGCAGTGCAATGGACAGGGATTCCGAAAAACTGTTTTTT; CDR3 protein: CSAMDRDSEKLFF
J gene: TRBJ2-3; D gene: -; V gene: TRBV29-1; clone size: many; CDR3 DNA: TGCAGCGTGGGAGGGGGTATGAATACGCAGTATTTT; CDR3 protein: CSVGGGMNTQYF
J gene: TRBJ1-4; D gene: -; V gene: TRBV7-9; clone size: many; CDR3 DNA: TGTGCCAGCAGTGGGGAAAAACTGTTTTTT; CDR3 protein: CASSGEKLFF
J gene: TRBJ2-3; D gene: -; V gene: TRBV4-1; clone size: many; CDR3 DNA: TGCGCCAGCAGCTCTTTCACAGATACGCAGTATTTT; CDR3 protein: CASSSFTDTQYF
J gene: TRBJ2-4; D gene: -; V gene: TRBV15; clone size: few; CDR3 DNA: TGTGCCACCAGCAGAGATCGGAAAAACATTCAGTACTTC; CDR3 protein: CATSRDRKNIQYF
J gene: TRBJ1-2; D gene: -; V gene: TRBV20-1; clone size: -; CDR3 DNA: TGCAGTGCTAGAGATGGTGTCTATGGCTACACCTTC; CDR3 protein: CSARDGVYGYTF
J gene: TRBJ2-2; D gene: -; V gene: TRBV12-3/TRBV12-4; clone size: many; CDR3 DNA: TGTGCCAGCAGCCTGGGGTTCGGTAGGACCGGGGAGCTGTTTTTT; CDR3 protein: CASSLGFGRTGELFF
J gene: TRBJ2-5; D gene: -; V gene: TRBV5-1; clone size: few; CDR3 DNA: TGCGCCAGCAAGAAAGACGGGGTCATCCAGGAGACCCAGTACTTC; CDR3 protein: CASKKDGVIQETQYF
J gene: TRBJ1-5; D gene: TRBD1; V gene: TRBV6-5; clone size: -; CDR3 DNA: TGTGCCAGCAGTTACTCGGACAGGGGGCGATATAGCAATCAGCCCCAGCATTTT; CDR3 protein: CASSYSDRGRYSNQPQHF
J gene: TRBJ2-3; D gene: TRBD2; V gene: TRBV20-1; clone size: many; CDR3 DNA: TGCAGTGCCAGGGCGGGAGTTGATACGCAGTATTTT; CDR3 protein: CSARAGVDTQYF
J gene: TRBJ1-2; D gene: -; V gene: TRBV20-1; clone size: many; CDR3 DNA: TGCAGTGCTAGTTCGAGGGGTGGGACCTATGGCTACACCTTC; CDR3 protein: CSASSRGGTYGYTF
J gene: TRBJ2-1; D gene: TRBD2; V gene: TRBV6-5; clone size: many; CDR3 DNA: TGTGCCAGCAGTTACGACCTTAGCGGGAGTTGGCACAATGAGCAGTTCTTC; CDR3 protein: CASSYDLSGSWHNEQFF
J gene: TRBJ2-7; D gene: -; V gene: TRBV5-1; clone size: few; CDR3 DNA: TGCGCCAGCAGCTTGCAACTAGTCTACGAGCAGTACTTC; CDR3 protein: CASSLQLVYEQYF
J gene: TRBJ1-4; D gene: -; V gene: TRBV12-3/TRBV12-4; clone size: -; CDR3 DNA: TGTGCCAGCAGGGAAAGTGCGGGAACTAATGAAAAACTGTTTTTT; CDR3 protein: CASRESAGTNEKLFF
J gene: TRBJ2-1; D gene: TRBD2; V gene: TRBV12-3/TRBV12-4; clone size: few; CDR3 DNA: TGTGCCAGCAGTACACTAGCGGCCAGCTCCTACAATGAGCAGTTCTTC; CDR3 protein: CASSTLAASSYNEQFF
J gene: TRBJ1-1; D gene: -; V gene: TRBV27; clone size: many; CDR3 DNA: TGTGCCAGCAGTGTGCTTCGGAACACTGAAGCTTTCTTT; CDR3 protein: CASSVLRNTEAFF
J gene: TRBJ2-3; D gene: -; V gene: TRBV7-2; clone size: few; CDR3 DNA: TGTGCCAGCAGCACCGGACTGCCCCCGCAGTATTTT; CDR3 protein: CASSTGLPPQYF
J gene: TRBJ2-2; D gene: TRBD2; V gene: TRBV27; clone size: -; CDR3 DNA: TGTGCCAGCAGTGGGGGACTAGGCACCACCGGGGAGCTGTTTTTT; CDR3 protein: CASSGGLGTTGELFF
J gene: TRBJ2-1; D gene: TRBD2; V gene: TRBV5-5; clone size: many; CDR3 DNA: TGTGCCAGCAGCGGGGGACTAGCGGGTCCCTACAATGAGCAGTTCTTC; CDR3 protein: CASSGGLAGPYNEQFF
J gene: TRBJ2-3; D gene: -; V gene: TRBV5-8; clone size: few; CDR3 DNA: TGTGCCAGCAGCTTGGTTCCCAGTTCGACGCAGTATTTT; CDR3 protein: CASSLVPSSTQYF
J gene: TRBJ2-2; D gene: -; V gene: TRBV7-9; clone size: many; CDR3 DNA: TGTGCCAGCAGCTTATCTTGGCTAGCAGATAACACCGGGGAGCTGTTTTTT; CDR3 protein: CASSLSWLADNTGELFF
J gene: TRBJ2-1; D gene: -; V gene: TRBV5-1; clone size: many; CDR3 DNA: TGCGCCAGCAGCTCCAATTCCCTCAATGAGCAGTTCTTC; CDR3 protein: CASSSNSLNEQFF
J gene: TRBJ2-5; D gene: -; V gene: TRBV5-1; clone size: -; CDR3 DNA: TGCGCCAGCAGCTTGGGACTACACCAAGAGACCCAGTACTTC; CDR3 protein: CASSLGLHQETQYF
J gene: TRBJ2-3; D gene: TRBD2; V gene: TRBV11-2; clone size: many; CDR3 DNA: TGTGCCAGCAGCCGACAATGGACTAGCGGGAGGAGCACAGATACGCAGTATTTT; CDR3 protein: CASSRQWTSGRSTDTQYF
J gene: TRBJ1-6; D gene: -; V gene: TRBV5-1; clone size: -; CDR3 DNA: TGCGCCAGCAGCTTGGGTTCAGGGACTAATTCACCCCTCCACTTT; CDR3 protein: CASSLGSGTNSPLHF
J gene: TRBJ2-4; D gene: -; V gene: TRBV3-1; clone size: few; CDR3 DNA: TGTGCCAGCAGCCAAAACCCCAGGGACATTCAGTACTTC; CDR3 protein: CASSQNPRDIQYF
J gene: TRBJ2-1; D gene: -; V gene: TRBV7-9; clone size: -; CDR3 DNA: TGTGCCAGCAGCTCAGATGTGGATGAGCAGTTCTTC; CDR3 protein: CASSSDVDEQFF
J gene: TRBJ2-1; D gene: -; V gene: TRBV7-8; clone size: -; CDR3 DNA: TGTGCCAGCAGCGTATTCCTACAGGGTTTTGATGAGCAGTTCTTC; CDR3 protein: CASSVFLQGFDEQFF
J gene: TRBJ2-7; D gene: -; V gene: TRBV20-1; clone size: many; CDR3 DNA: TGCAGTGCCCGCACCTTACCCTACGAGCAGTACTTC; CDR3 protein: CSARTLPYEQYF
J gene: TRBJ2-1; D gene: TRBD2; V gene: TRBV5-1; clone size: few; CDR3 DNA: TGCGCCAGCAGCTTGTCACCGCGGGAGAGAGTCCTCGACTTAAATGAGCAGTTCTTC; CDR3 protein: CASSLSPRERVLDLNEQFF
J gene: TRBJ2-7; D gene: -; V gene: TRBV5-1; clone size: many; CDR3 DNA: TGCGCCAGCAGCTTGGATCAGGGCTACGAGCAGTACTTC; CDR3 protein: CASSLDQGYEQYF
J gene: TRBJ2-7; D gene: -; V gene: TRBV10-3; clone size: -; CDR3 DNA: TGTGCCATCAGTTCTCGGCAGGGGATCGACGAGCAGTACTTC; CDR3 protein: CAISSRQGIDEQYF
J gene: TRBJ2-7; D gene: TRBD1; V gene: TRBV25-1; clone size: -; CDR3 DNA: TGTGCCAGTCCGGGACAGGGTTTTCACCGCTCCTACGAGCAGTACTTC; CDR3 protein: CASPGQGFHRSYEQYF
J gene: TRBJ1-5; D gene: TRBD1; V gene: TRBV4-3; clone size: -; CDR3 DNA: TGCGCCAGCAGCCAAGAAGGGACAGGGGGCCGGCAGCCCCAGCATTTT; CDR3 protein: CASSQEGTGGRQPQHF
J gene: TRBJ2-5; D gene: -; V gene: TRBV20-1; clone size: -; CDR3 DNA: TGCAGTGCTAGGGCGGTACTGGGTCTAGAGACCCAGTACTTC; CDR3 protein: CSARAVLGLETQYF
J gene: TRBJ2-1; D gene: TRBD2; V gene: TRBV18; clone size: many; CDR3 DNA: TGTGCCAGCTCACCACAGCGGGGTGAGCAGTTCTTC; CDR3 protein: CASSPQRGEQFF
J gene: TRBJ1-4; D gene: -; V gene: TRBV12-3/TRBV12-4; clone size: many; CDR3 DNA: TGTGCCAGCAACGGCGGAGTCAATGAAAAACTGTTTTTT; CDR3 protein: CASNGGVNEKLFF
J gene: TRBJ1-6; D gene: -; V gene: TRBV20-1; clone size: many; CDR3 DNA: TGCAGTGCTAGGGACAGTAGTAATTCACCCCTCCACTTT; CDR3 protein: CSARDSSNSPLHF
J gene: TRBJ2-3; D gene: -; V gene: TRBV6-5; clone size: many; CDR3 DNA: TGTGCCAGCAGTTACTTTTCTCAGACAGATACGCAGTATTTT; CDR3 protein: CASSYFSQTDTQYF
J gene: TRBJ2-3; D gene: TRBD2; V gene: TRBV20-1; clone size: -; CDR3 DNA: TGCAGTGCTGGTATACCCGGGTTTTCTAGCGGGAGGATAGATACGCAGTATTTT; CDR3 protein: CSAGIPGFSSGRIDTQYF